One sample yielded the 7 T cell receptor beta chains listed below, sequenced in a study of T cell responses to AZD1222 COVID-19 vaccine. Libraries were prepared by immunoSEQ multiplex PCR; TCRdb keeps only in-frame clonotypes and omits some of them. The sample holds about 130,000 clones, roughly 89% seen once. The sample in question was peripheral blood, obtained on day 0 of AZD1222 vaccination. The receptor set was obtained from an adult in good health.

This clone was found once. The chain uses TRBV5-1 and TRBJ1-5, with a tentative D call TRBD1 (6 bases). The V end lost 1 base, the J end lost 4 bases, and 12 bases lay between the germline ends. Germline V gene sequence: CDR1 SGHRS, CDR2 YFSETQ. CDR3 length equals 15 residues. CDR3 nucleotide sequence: TGCGCCAGCAGCTTGCAGGGGCAGGGGAATCAGCCCCAGCATTTT. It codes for CASSLQGQGNQPQHF.

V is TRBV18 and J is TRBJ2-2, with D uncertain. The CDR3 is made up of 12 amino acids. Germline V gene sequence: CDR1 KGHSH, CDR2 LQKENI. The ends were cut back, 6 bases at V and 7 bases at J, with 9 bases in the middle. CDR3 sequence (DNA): TGTGCCAGCTCGCCGGCCGGCGGGGAGCTGTTTTTT. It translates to CASSPAGGELFF.

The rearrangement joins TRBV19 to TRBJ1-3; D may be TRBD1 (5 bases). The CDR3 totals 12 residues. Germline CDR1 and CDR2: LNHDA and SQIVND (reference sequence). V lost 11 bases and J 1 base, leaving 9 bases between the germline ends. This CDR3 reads CAVQDSGNTIYF. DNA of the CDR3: TGTGCCGTACAGGATTCTGGAAACACCATATATTTT. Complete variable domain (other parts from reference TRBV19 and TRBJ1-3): DGGITQSPKYLFRKEGQNVTLSCEQNLNHDAMYWYRQDPGQGLRLIYYSQIVNDFQKGDIAEGYSVSREKKESFPLTVTSAQKNPTAFYLCAVQDSGNTIYFGEGSWLTVV.

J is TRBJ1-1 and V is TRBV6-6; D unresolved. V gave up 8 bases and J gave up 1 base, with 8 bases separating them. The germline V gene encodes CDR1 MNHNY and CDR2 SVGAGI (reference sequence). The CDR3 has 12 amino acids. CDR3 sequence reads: CASSNPNTEAFF. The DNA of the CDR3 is TGTGCCAGCTCGAACCCGAACACTGAAGCTTTCTTT.

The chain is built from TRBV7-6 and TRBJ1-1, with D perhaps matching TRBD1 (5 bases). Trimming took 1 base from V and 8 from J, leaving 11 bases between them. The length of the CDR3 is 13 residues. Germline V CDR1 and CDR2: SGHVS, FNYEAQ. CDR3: CASSLGLYREAFF. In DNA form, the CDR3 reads TGTGCCAGCAGCTTAGGGCTTTACAGGGAAGCTTTCTTT. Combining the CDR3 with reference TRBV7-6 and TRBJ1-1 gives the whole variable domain GAGVSQSPRYKVTKRGQDVALRCDPISGHVSLYWYRQALGQGPEFLTYFNYEAQQDKSGLPNDRFSAERPEGSISTLTIQRTEQRDSAMYRCASSLGLYREAFFGQGTRLTVV.

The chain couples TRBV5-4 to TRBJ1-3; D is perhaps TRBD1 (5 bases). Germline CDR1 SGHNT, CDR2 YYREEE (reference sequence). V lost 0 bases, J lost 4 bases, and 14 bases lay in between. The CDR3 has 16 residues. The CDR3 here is CASSLGGGGTGNTIYF. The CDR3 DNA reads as TGTGCCAGCAGCTTGGGTGGCGGGGGAACAGGAAACACCATATATTTT.

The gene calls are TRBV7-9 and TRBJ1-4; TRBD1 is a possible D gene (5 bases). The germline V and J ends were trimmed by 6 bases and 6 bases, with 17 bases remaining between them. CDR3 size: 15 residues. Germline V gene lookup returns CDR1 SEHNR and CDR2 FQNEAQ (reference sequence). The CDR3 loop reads CASSPRGTVHEKLFF. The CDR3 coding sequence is TGTGCCAGCAGTCCGAGGGGAACAGTTCATGAAAAACTGTTTTTT.